A selection of T cell receptor beta chains follows, all from one sample in a study of cytomegalovirus exposure and HLA in healthy donors. Repertoires were generated with immunoSEQ multiplex PCR, while TCRdb's copy carries only in-frame clones and drops some. The repertoire holds around 180,000 clones, more than 75% seen once, with approximately 1.9% in the top ten. Input material: PBMCs. Receptors were obtained from a woman aged 18-35 years in good health and CMV-seronegative. Each CDR3 is given with its conserved first and last residue. D genes are given only for firm matches. Clone sizes are given selectively: once, few, many, or a class where the clone is expanded.

CASSLQETQYF | TGTGCCAGCAGCCTACAAGAGACCCAGTACTTC | TRBJ2-5 | . | . | TRBV7-2
CASSPHGSSYEQYF | TGCGCCAGCAGCCCACATGGGAGCTCCTACGAGCAGTACTTC | TRBJ2-7 | . | . | TRBV4-1
CASKPWLSGANVLTF | TGTGCCAGCAAACCCTGGCTCTCTGGGGCCAACGTCCTGACTTTC | TRBJ2-6 | . | . | TRBV7-2
CASSLDRGRHQPQHF | TGTGCCAGCAGCTTAGACAGGGGGAGGCATCAGCCCCAGCATTTT | TRBJ1-5 | TRBD1 | . | TRBV7-2
CASSPPGQKNSPLHF | TGTGCCAGCTCACCACCGGGACAGAAGAATTCACCCCTCCACTTT | TRBJ1-6 | TRBD1 | . | TRBV18
CASSVAVGDRAVDTQYF | TGTGCCAGCAGCGTAGCGGTGGGGGACAGGGCAGTAGATACGCAGTATTTT | TRBJ2-3 | TRBD1 | . | TRBV9
CASSPTGVVYTF | TGTGCCAGCAGCCCCACAGGGGTAGTCTACACCTTC | TRBJ1-2 | TRBD1 | few | TRBV6-1
CASSVVGSLAGADNEQFF | TGTGCCAGCAGCGTAGTCGGATCACTAGCGGGAGCCGACAATGAGCAGTTCTTC | TRBJ2-1 | TRBD2 | . | TRBV9
CASSKKPRQGRIMDTGELFF | TGTGCCAGCAGCAAAAAACCGCGACAGGGGAGGATAATGGACACCGGGGAGCTGTTTTTT | TRBJ2-2 | . | . | TRBV21-1
CASSLKYRGETYEQYF | TGCGCCAGCAGCTTGAAGTACAGGGGTGAAACCTACGAGCAGTACTTC | TRBJ2-7 | TRBD1 | . | TRBV5-1
CASSDRQGFYGYTF | TGTGCCAGCAGCGACCGACAAGGCTTCTATGGCTACACCTTC | TRBJ1-2 | . | . | TRBV5-4
CAISLAGGPNTGELFF | TGTGCCATCAGTTTAGCGGGGGGGCCAAACACCGGGGAGCTGTTTTTT | TRBJ2-2 | TRBD2 | . | TRBV10-3
CASSRVTGQNEQYF | TGTGCCAGCAGCCGAGTAACGGGACAGAACGAGCAGTACTTC | TRBJ2-7 | TRBD1 | . | TRBV4-2
CASSPREGRNYGYTF | TGTGCCAGTAGTCCCCGGGAGGGGCGGAACTATGGCTACACCTTC | TRBJ1-2 | . | . | TRBV19
CASSQEGTNGYNEQFF | TGTGCCAGCAGCCAAGAAGGGACTAACGGGTACAATGAGCAGTTCTTC | TRBJ2-1 | TRBD2 | . | TRBV4-2
CASSLRASSYNEQFF | TGTGCCAGTAGTCTCAGGGCGAGCTCCTACAATGAGCAGTTCTTC | TRBJ2-1 | . | . | TRBV19
CSVWWLAGGEEQFF | TGCAGCGTTTGGTGGCTAGCGGGGGGAGAAGAGCAGTTCTTC | TRBJ2-1 | TRBD2 | once | TRBV29-1
CASSLGLAGYEQYF | TGTGCCAGCAGCTTAGGCCTAGCGGGCTACGAGCAGTACTTC | TRBJ2-7 | TRBD2 | . | TRBV7-2
CASSLRQGAAYGYTF | TGTGCCAGCAGCTTACGACAGGGGGCTGCCTATGGCTACACCTTC | TRBJ1-2 | TRBD1 | . | TRBV11-2
CASSLFQGSSYNSPLHF | TGCGCCAGCAGCTTATTCCAGGGGAGCTCCTATAATTCACCCCTCCACTTT | TRBJ1-6 | . | . | TRBV5-1
CASSSWKMPGDTQYF | TGTGCCAGCAGTTCTTGGAAGATGCCAGGGGATACGCAGTATTTT | TRBJ2-3 | . | . | TRBV28
CASSLVGTGNEQFF | TGTGCCAGCAGCTTGGTTGGGACAGGCAATGAGCAGTTCTTC | TRBJ2-1 | TRBD1 | . | TRBV11-3
CASSPGLAGEYNEQFF | TGTGCCAGCAGCCCGGGACTAGCGGGAGAGTACAATGAGCAGTTCTTC | TRBJ2-1 | TRBD2 | . | TRBV9
CASSSAGGEYYGYTF | TGTGCCAGCAGCTCGGCTGGGGGGGAATACTATGGCTACACCTTC | TRBJ1-2 | . | . | TRBV5-5
CAISTSGGANEQFF | TGTGCCATCAGTACTAGCGGGGGGGCCAATGAGCAGTTCTTC | TRBJ2-1 | TRBD2 | . | TRBV10-3
CASSQPWTSGRARETQYF | TGCGCCAGCAGTCAACCCTGGACTAGCGGGAGGGCCCGGGAGACCCAGTACTTC | TRBJ2-5 | TRBD2 | . | TRBV23-1
CASSTTGGGNTEAFF | TGTGCCAGCAGCACCACAGGGGGCGGGAACACTGAAGCTTTCTTT | TRBJ1-1 | TRBD1 | . | TRBV6-1
CSVVTGGNQPQHF | TGCAGCGTGGTGACAGGGGGCAATCAGCCCCAGCATTTT | TRBJ1-5 | TRBD1 | few | TRBV29-1
CASSPPAGPSETQYF | TGTGCCAGCAGCCCCCCAGCAGGTCCGTCAGAGACCCAGTACTTC | TRBJ2-5 | . | . | TRBV5-5
CASSPRSRRVGPVTEQFF | TGTGCCAGCAGCCCAAGGTCCCGCAGGGTAGGGCCCGTCACTGAGCAGTTCTTC | TRBJ2-1 | . | . | TRBV7-9
CASGLAVRGPANYGYTF | TGTGCTAGTGGTTTGGCAGTCAGGGGGCCGGCTAACTATGGCTACACCTTC | TRBJ1-2 | TRBD1 | . | TRBV12-5
CASSYSYRGSQPQHF | TGTGCCAGCAGTTACTCCTACAGGGGGAGTCAGCCCCAGCATTTT | TRBJ1-5 | TRBD1 | . | TRBV6-5
CASSPGTAAREQYF | TGCGCCAGCAGCCCCGGGACAGCCGCCCGCGAGCAGTACTTC | TRBJ2-7 | TRBD1 | few | TRBV10-1
CAWCLVGTHEKLFF | TGTGCCTGGTGCCTCGTCGGGACACATGAAAAACTGTTTTTT | TRBJ1-4 | . | few | TRBV30
CASSLAGTGENSPLHF | TGTGCCAGCAGCTTAGCCGGGACAGGGGAAAATTCACCCCTCCACTTT | TRBJ1-6 | TRBD1 | once | TRBV11-2
CASSFKETQYF | TGCGCCAGCAGCTTTAAAGAGACCCAGTACTTC | TRBJ2-5 | . | once | TRBV5-1
CASSYEQGNTGELFF | TGTGCCAGCAGTTACGAACAGGGGAACACCGGGGAGCTGTTTTTT | TRBJ2-2 | . | . | TRBV6-5
CASSLGTGGLGDTEAFF | TGCGCCAGCAGCTTGGGGACAGGGGGCCTCGGGGACACTGAAGCTTTCTTT | TRBJ1-1 | TRBD1 | . | TRBV5-1
CASTRDNRAEAQYF | TGTGCCAGCACCAGAGATAACAGGGCTGAGGCCCAGTACTTC | TRBJ2-5 | . | once | TRBV2
CASSFFGTSGYNEQFF | TGTGCCAGCAGTTTCTTTGGGACTAGCGGGTACAATGAGCAGTTCTTC | TRBJ2-1 | TRBD2 | . | TRBV27
CASSYSFAGANYGYTF | TGTGCCAGCAGTTACTCCTTTGCCGGTGCCAACTATGGCTACACCTTC | TRBJ1-2 | . | . | TRBV6-5
CAMSAGPGSNQPQHF | TGTGCCATGTCCGCAGGGCCAGGGAGCAATCAGCCCCAGCATTTT | TRBJ1-5 | . | . | TRBV10-3
CAWLHIDKSSPLHF | TGTGCCTGGCTCCACATCGACAAATCTTCACCCCTCCACTTT | TRBJ1-6 | . | . | TRBV30
CASSPGGFPGYTF | TGTGCCAGCTCACCGGGGGGGTTTCCTGGCTACACCTTC | TRBJ1-2 | . | . | TRBV18
CAIRERGVQETQYF | TGTGCCATCAGGGAGCGGGGGGTGCAAGAGACCCAGTACTTC | TRBJ2-5 | TRBD2 | . | TRBV10-3
CASSYRDRADYGYTF | TGTGCCAGCAGTTATCGGGACAGGGCTGACTATGGCTACACCTTC | TRBJ1-2 | TRBD1 | . | TRBV6-5
CASSDPVDLSGKGYNEQFF | TGTGCCAGCAGTGACCCTGTTGATCTTAGCGGGAAAGGGTACAATGAGCAGTTCTTC | TRBJ2-1 | TRBD2 | . | TRBV2
CAISHGGREWDSSYNEQFF | TGTGCCATCAGCCACGGGGGAAGGGAATGGGACAGCTCCTACAATGAGCAGTTCTTC | TRBJ2-1 | . | . | TRBV10-3
CASSIQGMGETQYF | TGTGCCAGTAGTATCCAGGGGATGGGGGAGACCCAGTACTTC | TRBJ2-5 | . | . | TRBV19
CASSQGDRQPQHF | TGTGCCAGTAGTCAGGGGGATCGTCAGCCCCAGCATTTT | TRBJ1-5 | TRBD1 | . | TRBV2
CASSLSAGQNLLEQYF | TGTGCCAGCAGCTTGTCGGCGGGACAGAACCTTCTCGAGCAGTACTTC | TRBJ2-7 | . | . | TRBV5-8
CASSQGQGVYNEQFF | TGCGCCAGCAGCCAGGGACAGGGAGTCTACAATGAGCAGTTCTTC | TRBJ2-1 | TRBD1 | . | TRBV5-1